Sequencing of this T cell receptor beta chain was carried out in a study of CXCR3-negative and CXCR3-positive naive CD8 T cells. Germline values: CDR1 SGHRS, CDR2 YFSETQ. This CDR3 comprises 17 residues. The libraries of TRB cDNA were prepared using 5' RACE with UMI labels. TCRdb re-called the 5' RACE reads and shows each CDR3 protein once, DNA omitted. Its listing shows about 57,000 distinct CDR3 sequences. This sequence joins TRBV5-1 and TRBJ1-1; the D call from TCRdb, TRBD1, cannot be confirmed without DNA. Sequencing was done on a sample of memory CD8+ T cells from blood. The TCR comes from a human donor in good health. Some clones in this sample may be carry-over from other donors' samples. The CDR3 reads CASSVSPGQGPFAEAFF.